The 6 T cell receptor beta chains given below trace back to one sample, sequenced in a study of blood T cell repertoires in COVID-19. Libraries were prepared by immunoSEQ multiplex PCR; TCRdb keeps only in-frame clonotypes and omits some of them. The sample has 50,000 to 60,000 clones; 88% are singletons. Sample: peripheral blood. The source is a man aged 55 to 69 with active COVID-19.

The chain links TRBV11-2 to TRBJ2-2; D may be TRBD2 (6 bases). The V gene lost 8 bases and the J gene lost 0 bases, with 19 bases spanning the gap. The CDR3 has 17 amino acids. The V gene's germline CDR1 is SGHAT and CDR2 FQNNGV. The CDR3 nucleotides are TGTGCCAGCCAGAAAAGGGGCGGGACCGCGAACACCGGGGAGCTGTTTTTT. Translated, it gives CASQKRGGTANTGELFF.

This clone was recorded a few times. CDR3 nucleotide sequence: TGTGCCAGCAGCCAATATTTTGAGAGGGAGAAGGGAGATACGCAGTATTTT. Encoded protein: CASSQYFEREKGDTQYF. The chain uses TRBV3-1 (or the pseudogene TRBV3-2) and TRBJ2-3; TRBD2 is a possible D gene (5 bases). From germline, CDR1 is LGHDT and CDR2 YNNKEL (reference sequence). V was shortened by 2 bases and J by 5 bases, with 20 bases between the two germline ends. The CDR3 runs 17 residues.

This clone was recorded once. The genes are TRBV19 and TRBJ1-6; D gene unclear. Germline V gene data show CDR1 as LNHDA and CDR2 as SQIVND (reference sequence). V lost 2 bases, J lost 7 bases, and 21 bases lay in between. This CDR3 comprises 18 residues. The CDR3 reads CASSIRMGRGNPNSPLHF. CDR3 nucleotides: TGTGCCAGTAGTATAAGGATGGGTCGGGGTAATCCAAATTCACCCCTCCACTTT.

CDR3 nucleotide sequence: TGTGCCAGCGGGGGACAGGGGTCCTCACCCCTCCACTTT. It encodes CASGGQGSSPLHF. The chain uses TRBV2 and TRBJ1-6, with 10 bases that match TRBD1. In germline, CDR1 is SNHLY, CDR2 FYNNEI. V was clipped by 8 bases and J by 10 bases; unmatched bases: 5. The CDR3 runs 13 residues.

V gene TRBV29-1 combines with J gene TRBJ2-3; 12 bases match TRBD2. V lost 1 base and J lost 2; bases outside the gene matches: 7. The CDR3 spans 17 residues. In germline, CDR1 is SQVTM, CDR2 ANQGSEA. The CDR3 is CSVEGLAGDSTTDTQYF. The CDR3 nucleotides read TGCAGCGTTGAAGGACTAGCGGGAGACTCCACCACAGATACGCAGTATTTT.

This rearrangement joins TRBV5-6 to TRBJ1-1; TRBD1 matches at 7 bases. This CDR3 is built from 15 residues. V lost 5 bases to trimming and J lost 5 bases; unmatched junction nucleotides: 12. The germline V gene encodes CDR1 SGHDT and CDR2 YYEEEE. For the CDR3, the DNA is TGTGCCAGCAGACTAAACGCCTACAGGGGAACTGAAGCTTTCTTT. This codes for CASRLNAYRGTEAFF.